This TCR beta chain was recovered during a study of cytomegalovirus exposure and HLA in healthy donors. Only in-frame clones appear in the TCRdb table, and some are missing; sequencing was by immunoSEQ multiplex PCR. In the table there are more than 120,000 clones, around nine tenths of which are singletons. V lost 6 bases and J 2 bases, leaving 13 bases between the germline ends. CDR1 is SGHDN and CDR2 is FVKESK in the germline V gene. The CDR3 runs 15 residues. Separation from the roughly 670-subject first cohort characterized the roughly 120-subject validation cohort, to which the donors belonged. This clone was detected only once. Its antigen is not known. Study-wide results and caveats: The authors listed approximately 150 TCR beta chains as cytomegalovirus-associated. Specific recognition of CMV antigens was confirmed in vitro for a few chains (all CMV-associated).

The sequencing sample was made of PBMCs. The clonotype originates from a man between 18 and 29 years old in good health and CMV-seropositive. The J gene is TRBJ2-2, the V gene TRBV14, with D possibly being TRBD2 (6 bases). The CDR3 DNA follows: TGTGCCAGCAGAAAAGGAGGGGCCAACACCGGGGAGCTGTTTTTT. As protein: CASRKGGANTGELFF.